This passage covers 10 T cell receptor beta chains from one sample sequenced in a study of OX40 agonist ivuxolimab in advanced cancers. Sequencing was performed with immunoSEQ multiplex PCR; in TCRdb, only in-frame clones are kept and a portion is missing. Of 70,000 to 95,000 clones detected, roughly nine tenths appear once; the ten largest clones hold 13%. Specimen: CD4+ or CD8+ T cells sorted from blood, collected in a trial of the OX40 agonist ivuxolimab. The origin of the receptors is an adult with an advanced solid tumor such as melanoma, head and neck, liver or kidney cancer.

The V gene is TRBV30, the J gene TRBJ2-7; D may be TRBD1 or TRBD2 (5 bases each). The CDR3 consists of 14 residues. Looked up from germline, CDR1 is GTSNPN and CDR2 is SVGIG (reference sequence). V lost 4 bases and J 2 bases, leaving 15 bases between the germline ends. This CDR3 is CAWTPGTGPYEQYF. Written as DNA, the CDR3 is TGTGCCTGGACCCCCGGGACGGGTCCCTACGAGCAGTACTTC.

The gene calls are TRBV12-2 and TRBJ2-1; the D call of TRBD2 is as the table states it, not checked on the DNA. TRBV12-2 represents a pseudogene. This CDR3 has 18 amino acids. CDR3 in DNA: TGTGCAAGTCGCTTAGCGGGAGGGCGGGAGCCAGCCTACAATGAGCAGTTCTTC. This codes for CASRLAGGREPAYNEQFF.

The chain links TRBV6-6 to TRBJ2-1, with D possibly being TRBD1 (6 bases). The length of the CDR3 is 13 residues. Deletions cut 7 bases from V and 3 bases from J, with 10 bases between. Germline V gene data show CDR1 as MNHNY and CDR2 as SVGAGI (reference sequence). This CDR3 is CASKLDSYNEQFF. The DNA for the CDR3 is TGTGCCAGCAAATTGGACAGCTACAATGAGCAGTTCTTC.

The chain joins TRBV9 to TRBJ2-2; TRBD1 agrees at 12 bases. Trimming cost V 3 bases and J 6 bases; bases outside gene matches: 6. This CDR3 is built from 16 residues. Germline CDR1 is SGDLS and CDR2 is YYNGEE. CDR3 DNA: TGTGCCAGCAGCGACGGGACAGGGGGCAATTCCGGGGAGCTGTTTTTT. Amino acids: CASSDGTGGNSGELFF.

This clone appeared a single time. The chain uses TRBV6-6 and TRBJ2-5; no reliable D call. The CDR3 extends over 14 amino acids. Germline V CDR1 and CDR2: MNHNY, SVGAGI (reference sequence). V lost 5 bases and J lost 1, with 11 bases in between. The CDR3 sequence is CASSAYQSQETQYF. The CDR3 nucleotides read TGTGCCAGCAGTGCCTACCAAAGCCAAGAGACCCAGTACTTC.

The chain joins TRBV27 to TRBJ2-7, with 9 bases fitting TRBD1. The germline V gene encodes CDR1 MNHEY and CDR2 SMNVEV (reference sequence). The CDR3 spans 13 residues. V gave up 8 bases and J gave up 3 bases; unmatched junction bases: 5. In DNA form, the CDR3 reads TGTGCCAGCCAAGGACAGGGGAGCTACGAGCAGTACTTC. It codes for CASQGQGSYEQYF.

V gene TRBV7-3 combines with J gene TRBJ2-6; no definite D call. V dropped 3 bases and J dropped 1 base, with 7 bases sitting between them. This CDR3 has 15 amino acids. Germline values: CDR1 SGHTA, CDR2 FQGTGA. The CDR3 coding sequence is TGTGCCAGCAGCTTCCCACAGTCTGGGGCCAACGTCCTGACTTTC. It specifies CASSFPQSGANVLTF.

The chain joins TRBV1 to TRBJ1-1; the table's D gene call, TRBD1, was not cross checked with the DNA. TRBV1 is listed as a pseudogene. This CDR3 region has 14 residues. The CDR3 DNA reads TGCACCAGCGGGGCAGGGTGTGTTACTGCTGAAGCTTTCTTT. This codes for CTSGAGCVTAEAFF.

This CDR3 is CASSLTGRTDTQYF. The CDR3 DNA reads as TGCGCCAGCAGCTTGACGGGACGTACAGATACGCAGTATTTT. V is TRBV5-1 and J is TRBJ2-3, with D perhaps TRBD1 or TRBD2 (5 bases each). The germline V and J ends were trimmed by 1 base and 3 bases, with 9 bases remaining between them. The CDR3 spans 14 residues. Per germline, CDR1 SGHRS and CDR2 YFSETQ. The variable domain in full, completed from reference TRBV5-1 and TRBJ2-3, reads KAGVTQTPRYLIKTRGQQVTLSCSPISGHRSVSWYQQTPGQGLQFLFEYFSETQRNKGNFPGRFSGRQFSNSRSEMNVSTLELGDSALYLCASSLTGRTDTQYFGPGTRLTVL.

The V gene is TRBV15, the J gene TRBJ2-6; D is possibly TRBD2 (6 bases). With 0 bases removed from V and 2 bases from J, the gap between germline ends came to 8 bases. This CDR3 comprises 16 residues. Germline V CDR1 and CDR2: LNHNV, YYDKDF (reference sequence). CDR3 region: CATSRDSGAGANVLTF. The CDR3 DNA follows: TGTGCCACCAGCAGAGATTCGGGAGCTGGGGCCAACGTCCTGACTTTC.